This TCR beta chain derives from a study of long-term antiretroviral therapy in people with HIV. Findings and caveats of the study: Whichever time point was examined, clones expanded before ART dominated the repertoire.

As concerns this clone: The antigen remains unidentified.

The libraries were made with immunoSEQ v3.0 at survey level. Data came from immunoSEQ multiplex PCR; TCRdb stores just in-frame clones and leaves some out. The sample comprises tens of thousands of clones, roughly 96% of which are singletons, and around 3% rests with the top ten. The CDR3 has 19 residues. V lost 2 bases, J lost 0 bases, and 17 bases lay in between. Germline V gene sequence: CDR1 MNHEY, CDR2 SMNVEV (reference sequence). Sequencing was performed on unsorted PBMCs, taken 3.7 years after starting antiretroviral therapy. The V and J genes are TRBV27 and TRBJ2-6, with D possibly matching TRBD1 (5 bases). This clonotype was sampled from a woman in her forties or fifties with HIV. The CDR3 nucleotides are TGTGCCAGCAGTTTACTGGGGCAGGCCGCAACCTCTGGGGCCAACGTCCTGACTTTC. Its translation: CASSLLGQAATSGANVLTF.